The 8 T cell receptor beta chains below come from one sample, sequenced in a study of cytomegalovirus exposure and HLA in healthy donors. The PCR employed 60 Vbeta primers together with 13 Jbeta primers. Profiling relied on immunoSEQ multiplex PCR, and the TCRdb table lists in-frame clones only, not all of them. The sample has over 40,000 clones. The source material was PBMCs. The receptors originated from a woman aged 40 to 50 in good health and CMV-seronegative.

The rearrangement joins TRBV2 to TRBJ1-2; no clear D gene. Trimming stripped 4 bases from V and 0 bases from J, with 9 bases between. The CDR3 has 14 residues. The germline V gene encodes CDR1 SNHLY and CDR2 FYNNEI. The CDR3 sequence: CASSASLSNYGYTF. The CDR3 bases are TGTGCCAGCAGTGCCTCTCTGTCTAACTATGGCTACACCTTC.

The chain recombines TRBV4-3 with TRBJ2-1; 9 positions match TRBD1. The J segment lost 9 bases and the V segment lost 2 bases, leaving 8 bases of the junction unmatched. Germline values: CDR1 LGHNA, CDR2 YSLEER. The CDR3 is 15 amino acids. The CDR3 loop reads CASSQSAGQGTEQFF. The CDR3 DNA is TGCGCCAGCAGCCAAAGCGCAGGACAGGGGACTGAGCAGTTCTTC.

The DNA for the CDR3 is TGTGCCAGCTCACCCCAGGGGGGTTCCTACAATGAGCAGTTCTTC. As protein: CASSPQGGSYNEQFF. V gene TRBV18 combines with J gene TRBJ2-1; tentatively, D is TRBD1 (7 bases). Trimming shortened V by 3 bases and J by 1 base, and 10 bases separated the two germline ends. Germline V CDR1 and CDR2: KGHSH, LQKENI. This CDR3 region has 15 residues.

The chain joins TRBV5-6 to TRBJ2-7; TRBD1 matches at 10 bases. V gave up 6 bases and J gave up 5 bases; unmatched junction bases: 11. The germline CDR1 and CDR2 sequences are SGHDT and YYEEEE. The CDR3 consists of 15 residues. The CDR3: CASTPWDRGSHEQYF. DNA of the CDR3: TGTGCCAGCACCCCTTGGGACAGGGGTTCCCACGAGCAGTACTTC. Drawing the rest from reference TRBV5-6 and TRBJ2-7, the complete variable domain is DAGVTQSPTHLIKTRGQQVTLRCSPKSGHDTVSWYQQALGQGPQFIFQYYEEEERQRGNFPDRFSGHQFPNYSSELNVNALLLGDSALYLCASTPWDRGSHEQYFGPGTRLTVT.

The V call is TRBV19, the J call TRBJ1-3; a weak D match, TRBD1 (6 bases). Germline loops: CDR1 LNHDA, CDR2 SQIVND (reference sequence). The CDR3 has 14 residues. Trimming took 7 bases from V and 1 from J, leaving 11 bases between them. CDR3 sequence: CASTRGGSGNTIYF. The CDR3 coding sequence is TGTGCCAGTACCCGAGGGGGTTCTGGAAACACCATATATTTT.

This chain's CDR3 is CASSTWTDTVSEQFF. The CDR3 DNA sequence: TGCGCCAGCAGCACCTGGACAGACACGGTCAGTGAGCAGTTCTTC. The chain is built from TRBV5-1 and TRBJ2-1; tentatively, D is TRBD1 (6 bases). The CDR3 consists of 15 residues. V dropped 4 bases and J dropped 9 bases, with 20 bases sitting between them. The germline V gene has CDR1 SGHRS and CDR2 YFSETQ.

As regards this clone: An end of the junction does not agree with germline; a read error may underlie this. The genes are TRBV18 and TRBJ2-1; 9 nucleotides agree with TRBD2. Per the germline V gene, CDR1 is KGHSH and CDR2 is LQKENI. The CDR3 consists of 16 residues. Here the CDR3 DNA reads TGTGCCAGCGCACCGCCGGGACTAGCAAAGGCCAATGAGCAGTTCTTC. Translating gives CASAPPGLAKANEQFF.

The CDR3 bases are TGTGCCAGCAGCTTGTCGCGCTTCTCCTACAATGAGCAGTTCTTC. It encodes CASSLSRFSYNEQFF. The chain links TRBV5-6 to TRBJ2-1; D uncertain. CDR3 length: 15 residues. Trimming pared 1 base from V and 0 bases from J, leaving 8 bases between. From germline, CDR1 is SGHDT and CDR2 YYEEEE.